This TCR beta chain appears in the sequencing data of a study of T-cell reconstitution after alpha-beta-depleted transplantation in children. Overall study findings and caveats: Surviving recipient cells, namely T cells and thymic progenitors, were the source of high day-60 TCRbeta diversity in some patients. About two months after transplant, alpha-beta T cells reportedly came from several hundred expanded graft clones.

As it was prepared, the TCRbeta library received unique molecular identifiers. A single record per CDR3 protein comes from TCRdb applying MiXCR to the PCR reads. The table records hundreds of thousands of distinct CDR3 sequences, about 15% of them present only once. The V gene lost 6 bases and the J gene lost 12 bases, with 15 bases spanning the gap. CDR3 size: 11 residues. This clonotype was counted a few times. Its antigen is currently unknown. The rearrangement links TRBV12-3 or TRBV12-4 to TRBJ2-7; tentatively, D is TRBD1 or TRBD2 (5 bases each). The origin of this receptor is a male patient under 18 who had a stem cell transplant for acute lymphoblastic leukemia, so the T cells may come from the graft donor. The sample consisted of PBMCs, mostly from graft donor cells, taken 360 days after TCRalphabeta/CD19-depleted stem cell transplant. CDR3 amino acids: CASSSGTVVYF. In DNA form, the CDR3 reads TGTGCCAGCAGCTCCGGGACCGTGGTGTACTTC.